The 16 T cell receptor beta chains reported below all come from one sample, sequenced in a study of identifying expanded T cells in peripheral blood. Produced via immunoSEQ multiplex PCR; TCRdb's table is partial and in-frame only. The repertoire holds 80,000 to 90,000 clones, with approximately 86% as singletons. Sequencing was carried out using blood. The receptor source for this set is a person aged 18 to 75 in good health.

The V call is TRBV7-8, the J call TRBJ1-1; D is unclear. Germline loops: CDR1 SGHVS, CDR2 FQNEAQ. The CDR3 has 15 residues. V was cut by 2 bases and J by 2 bases, with 12 bases left in between. CDR3 region: CASSLNREINTEAFF. CDR3 DNA: TGTGCCAGCAGCTTAAACCGGGAGATTAACACTGAAGCTTTCTTT.

The chain uses TRBV5-1 and TRBJ1-4; 8 positions match TRBD1. V was clipped by 0 bases and J by 8 bases; unmatched bases: 3. CDR3 length equals 14 residues. The germline V gene has CDR1 SGHRS and CDR2 YFSETQ. CDR3: CASSLAGQAEKLFF. DNA of the CDR3: TGCGCCAGCAGCTTGGCGGGACAGGCAGAAAAACTGTTTTTT.

This chain connects TRBV4-3 to TRBJ1-5; D possibly corresponds to TRBD1 (5 bases). V shed 5 bases and J shed 7 bases, with 18 bases lying between them. CDR3 length: 15 amino acids. In germline, CDR1 is LGHNA, CDR2 YSLEER. As DNA, the CDR3 is TGCGCCAGCAGCGGCAACTGGGGCAGCGAGCAGCCCCAGCATTTT. It is translated as CASSGNWGSEQPQHF.

This clone has at least ten counts. The chain employs TRBV7-2 and TRBJ2-7, with D perhaps TRBD1 or TRBD2 (6 bases each). The ends were cut back, 3 bases at V and 3 bases at J, with 18 bases in the middle. From germline, CDR1 is SGHTA and CDR2 FQGNSA. This CDR3 has 16 residues. Here the CDR3 reads CASSFGYPRGGYEQYF. CDR3 bases: TGTGCCAGCAGCTTCGGGTACCCCAGGGGAGGCTACGAGCAGTACTTC.

V usage is TRBV2 and J usage is TRBJ1-1, with D possibly TRBD1 on 6 matching bases. Trimming cost V 11 bases and J 0 bases, with 22 bases left between them. The CDR3 totals 16 residues. Germline loops: CDR1 SNHLY, CDR2 FYNNEI. DNA of the CDR3: TGTGCCGGAGCAGGAGTCCAGGGGAATTTGAACACTGAAGCTTTCTTT. Protein: CAGAGVQGNLNTEAFF.

This clone was seen only once. It may be a read error: a sequence one base away is much more abundant. The genes are TRBV5-4 and TRBJ1-4; TRBD1 aligns across 8 bases. This CDR3 region has 14 residues. The J segment lost 3 bases and the V segment lost 2 bases, leaving 0 bases of the junction unmatched. CDR1 is SGHNT and CDR2 is YYREEE in the germline V gene (reference sequence). CDR3 amino acids: CASSLQGANEKLFF. CDR3 DNA sequence: TGTGCCAGCAGCTTACAGGGGGCTAATGAAAAACTGTTTTTT.

This clone was recorded once. This rearrangement joins TRBV6-5 to TRBJ1-6; possible D gene TRBD1, 5 bases. V lost 0 bases and J 10 bases, leaving 13 bases between the germline ends. Germline lookup yields CDR1 MNHEY and CDR2 SVGAGI. This CDR3 spans 15 amino acids. This chain's CDR3 is CASSYSGATQSPLHF. In DNA, the CDR3 is TGTGCCAGCAGTTACTCCGGGGCCACTCAGTCACCCCTCCACTTT.

The V call is TRBV19, the J call TRBJ2-7, with D possibly TRBD1 on 6 matching bases. Trimming stripped 3 bases from V and 6 bases from J, with 9 bases between. Per the germline V gene, CDR1 is LNHDA and CDR2 is SQIVND (reference sequence). CDR3 length: 12 amino acids. In DNA, the CDR3 is TGTGCCAGTAGTATTGAAGGGGGCGAGCAGTACTTC. This gives the protein CASSIEGGEQYF.

This sequence joins TRBV15 and TRBJ2-2; D possibly corresponds to TRBD1 (5 bases). This CDR3 is built from 13 residues. V was trimmed by 3 bases and J by 4 bases, leaving 6 bases between them. CDR1 and CDR2 (germline): LNHNV, YYDKDF (reference sequence). CDR3 nucleotide sequence: TGTGCCACCAGCAGGGACACCACCGGGGAGCTGTTTTTT. This sequence encodes CATSRDTTGELFF.

The chain employs TRBV6-5 and TRBJ2-2; unclear D gene. The CDR3 length is 16 residues. The V end lost 4 bases, the J end lost 0 bases, and 12 bases lay between the germline ends. The germline V gene has CDR1 MNHEY and CDR2 SVGAGI. The chain's CDR3 is CASSFGSFANTGELFF. The CDR3 DNA reads TGTGCCAGCAGTTTTGGCTCATTCGCGAACACCGGGGAGCTGTTTTTT.

The genes are TRBV5-1 and TRBJ1-6; no reliable D call. CDR3 length equals 17 residues. Germline CDR1 and CDR2: SGHRS and YFSETQ. V dropped 0 bases and J dropped 1 base, with 11 bases sitting between them. This CDR3 reads CASSLDWERSYNSPLHF. The DNA for the CDR3 is TGCGCCAGCAGCTTGGATTGGGAGAGGTCCTATAATTCACCCCTCCACTTT.

The rearrangement links TRBV5-6 to TRBJ2-2; D tentatively reads TRBD1 or TRBD2 (5 bases each). V shed 1 base and J shed 5 bases, with 12 bases lying between them. The V gene's germline CDR1 is SGHDT and CDR2 YYEEEE. CDR3 length: 15 amino acids. The CDR3 sequence: CASSLNPGTTGELFF. CDR3 DNA: TGTGCCAGCAGCTTGAATCCAGGGACGACCGGGGAGCTGTTTTTT.

The J gene is TRBJ2-2, the V gene TRBV23-1, with D uncertain. Being an ORF, TRBV23-1 has a function that is uncertain. This CDR3 spans 11 amino acids. V lost 4 bases and J lost 8, with 5 bases in between. The CDR3 coding sequence is TGCGCCAGCAGTCGCCTGGGGGAGCTGTTTTTT. Amino acids: CASSRLGELFF.

This clone was seen once. The chain uses TRBV18 and TRBJ1-1; D not resolved. Trimming removed 3 bases at V and 3 bases at J, with 11 bases between. Per germline, CDR1 KGHSH and CDR2 LQKENI. The CDR3 is made up of 14 amino acids. This CDR3 reads CASSPPLGHTEAFF. CDR3 in DNA: TGTGCCAGCTCACCTCCTTTAGGGCACACTGAAGCTTTCTTT. The full variable domain, rest sourced from reference TRBV18 and TRBJ1-1, is NAGVMQNPRHLVRRRGQEARLRCSPMKGHSHVYWYRQLPEEGLKFMVYLQKENIIDESGMPKERFSAEFPKEGPSILRIQQVVRGDSAAYFCASSPPLGHTEAFFGQGTRLTVV.

CDR3 amino acids: CASSLNRAGSYNEQFF. DNA of the CDR3: TGTGCCAGCAGCCTCAATAGGGCGGGATCATACAATGAGCAGTTCTTC. The genes are TRBV9 and TRBJ2-1; D possibly corresponds to TRBD2 (6 bases). Trimming took off 4 bases at V and 4 bases at J, with 18 bases between the two ends. The CDR3 extends over 16 amino acids. Germline V CDR1 and CDR2: SGDLS, YYNGEE. Full variable domain (rest looked up from reference TRBV9 and TRBJ2-1): DSGVTQTPKHLITATGQRVTLRCSPRSGDLSVYWYQQSLDQGLQFLIQYYNGEERAKGNILERFSAQQFPDLHSELNLSSLELGDSALYFCASSLNRAGSYNEQFFGPGTRLTVL.

The V gene is TRBV10-3, the J gene TRBJ2-3, with D maybe TRBD2 (6 bases). The V and J ends lost 11 bases and 2 bases respectively, with 29 bases between them. The CDR3 extends over 18 amino acids. The V gene's germline CDR1 is ENHRY and CDR2 SYGVKD. CDR3 residues: CAPEPSRVGGNHTDTQYF. In DNA form, the CDR3 reads TGTGCCCCCGAACCAAGTCGGGTGGGGGGAAACCACACAGATACGCAGTATTTT.